Below are 9 T cell receptor beta chains sequenced from a single sample in a study of cytomegalovirus exposure and HLA in healthy donors. The repertoire was sequenced with immunoSEQ multiplex PCR; TCRdb's copy has only in-frame clones and lacks some. The sample lists 120,000 or so clones; 88% were seen once. The sample consisted of PBMCs. The receptors come from a woman under 40 in good health and CMV-seropositive.

V gene TRBV2 combines with J gene TRBJ2-3, with 10 nucleotides matching TRBD2. V lost 5 bases to trimming and J lost 6 bases; unmatched junction nucleotides: 11. This CDR3 has 16 amino acids. Germline CDR1 is SNHLY and CDR2 is FYNNEI. The CDR3 loop is CASSLRLAGAGDTQYF. Here the CDR3 DNA reads TGTGCCAGCAGTTTGCGTCTAGCGGGGGCGGGGGATACGCAGTATTTT. The variable domain in full, completed from reference TRBV2 and TRBJ2-3, reads EPEVTQTPSHQVTQMGQEVILRCVPISNHLYFYWYRQILGQKVEFLVSFYNNEISEKSEIFDDQFSVERPDGSNFTLKIRSTKLEDSAMYFCASSLRLAGAGDTQYFGPGTRLTVL.

This clone appeared a few times. The V call is TRBV5-1, the J call TRBJ2-1; the match to TRBD2 covers 15 bases. Germline trimming cut 4 bases from V and 8 bases from J; bases unmatched to any gene: 7. This CDR3 is 16 amino acids long. CDR1 is SGHRS, CDR2 YFSETQ, per germline. In DNA, the CDR3 is TGCGCCAGCAGCGACGAGGGACTAGCGGGAGGTTATGAGCAGTTCTTC. Translation: CASSDEGLAGGYEQFF.

The J gene is TRBJ2-3, the V gene TRBV7-2, with D maybe TRBD2 (5 bases). CDR1 SGHTA and CDR2 FQGNSA come from the germline V gene. V was cut by 3 bases and J by 6 bases, with 7 bases left in between. The CDR3 loop spans 12 amino acids. CDR3 nucleotides: TGTGCCAGCAGCTTGCAGCGGGATACGCAGTATTTT. Its protein is CASSLQRDTQYF.

The chain uses TRBV7-8 and TRBJ2-5; 8 nucleotides agree with TRBD2. J lost 2 bases, V lost 5 bases, and 4 bases had no gene match. This CDR3 is built from 14 residues. Per germline, CDR1 SGHVS and CDR2 FQNEAQ. The CDR3 protein is CASSPREGQETQYF. CDR3 DNA: TGTGCCAGCAGCCCCCGGGAGGGACAAGAGACCCAGTACTTC.

In this sample, this clone turned up once. The rearrangement uses TRBV2 and TRBJ2-3, with 8 bases identical to TRBD2. The CDR3 totals 15 residues. CDR1 is SNHLY, CDR2 FYNNEI, per germline. V trimming: 11 bases; J trimming: 0 bases; junction bases outside the gene matches: 10. In DNA, the CDR3 is TGTGCCGGGACCTCGGGGGGGCTTAGCACAGATACGCAGTATTTT. Encoded protein: CAGTSGGLSTDTQYF.

This chain uses TRBV15 with TRBJ2-5, with unresolved D. Trimming shortened V by 6 bases and J by 7 bases, and 15 bases separated the two germline ends. CDR3 length equals 13 residues. The V gene's germline CDR1 is LNHNV and CDR2 YYDKDF (reference sequence). CDR3 in amino acids: CATSITSDWTQYF. CDR3 DNA sequence: TGTGCCACCAGTATCACCTCCGACTGGACCCAGTACTTC.

The chain carries TRBV7-8 and TRBJ2-5; TRBD2 matches 8 bases. Trimming cost V 2 bases and J 1 base; bases outside gene matches: 3. The CDR3 length is 15 residues. Germline V lookup: CDR1 SGHVS, CDR2 FQNEAQ. The CDR3 reads CASSLTSGSQETQYF. The CDR3 DNA is TGTGCCAGCAGCTTAACTAGCGGCTCCCAAGAGACCCAGTACTTC. Filled out from reference TRBV7-8 and TRBJ2-5, the complete variable domain reads GAGVSQSPRYKVAKRGQDVALRCDPISGHVSLFWYQQALGQGPEFLTYFQNEAQLDKSGLPSDRFFAERPEGSVSTLKIQRTQQEDSAVYLCASSLTSGSQETQYFGPGTRLLVL.

The chain is built from TRBV10-3 and TRBJ2-2, with D possibly TRBD1 on 6 matching bases. CDR1 is ENHRY and CDR2 is SYGVKD in the germline V gene. The CDR3 runs 16 residues. V was shortened by 4 bases and J by 0 bases, with 12 bases between the two germline ends. This CDR3 reads CAISGPWGPNTGELFF. The DNA for the CDR3 is TGTGCCATCAGTGGACCTTGGGGGCCGAACACCGGGGAGCTGTTTTTT.

This chain connects TRBV5-1 to TRBJ1-3, with 7 bases identical to TRBD1. The junction had 8 bases not matched to a gene; V was cut back by 3 bases and J by 2 bases. Germline V gives CDR1 SGHRS, CDR2 YFSETQ. The CDR3 sequence is 16 residues long. CDR3 amino acids: CASSSTTGFAGNTIYF. CDR3 DNA sequence: TGCGCCAGCAGCTCGACGACAGGGTTCGCTGGAAACACCATATATTTT.